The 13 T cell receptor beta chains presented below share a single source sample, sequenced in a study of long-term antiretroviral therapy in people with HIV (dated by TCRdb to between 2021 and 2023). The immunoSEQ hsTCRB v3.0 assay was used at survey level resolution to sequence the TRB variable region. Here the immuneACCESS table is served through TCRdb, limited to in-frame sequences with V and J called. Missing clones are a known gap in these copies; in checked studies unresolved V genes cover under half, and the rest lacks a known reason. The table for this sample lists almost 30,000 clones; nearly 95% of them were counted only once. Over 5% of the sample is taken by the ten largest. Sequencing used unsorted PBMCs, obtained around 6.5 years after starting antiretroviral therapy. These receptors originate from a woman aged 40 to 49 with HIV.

CDR3: CASSFWRGGNEQFF. DNA for the CDR3: TGTGCCAGCAGCTTTTGGCGGGGGGGGAATGAGCAGTTCTTC. The rearrangement links TRBV11-2 to TRBJ2-1, with 9 bases fitting TRBD2. The J segment lost 7 bases and the V segment lost 3 bases, leaving 4 bases of the junction unmatched. This CDR3 is 14 amino acids long. Germline CDR1 is SGHAT and CDR2 is FQNNGV.

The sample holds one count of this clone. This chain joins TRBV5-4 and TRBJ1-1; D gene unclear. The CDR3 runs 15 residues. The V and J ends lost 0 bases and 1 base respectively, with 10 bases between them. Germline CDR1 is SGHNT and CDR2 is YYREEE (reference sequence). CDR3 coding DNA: TGTGCCAGCAGCTTGGATCTGGGTCGGAACACTGAAGCTTTCTTT. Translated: CASSLDLGRNTEAFF. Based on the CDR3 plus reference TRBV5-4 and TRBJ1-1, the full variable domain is ETGVTQSPTHLIKTRGQQVTLRCSSQSGHNTVSWYQQALGQGPQFIFQYYREEENGRGNFPPRFSGLQFPNYSSELNVNALELDDSALYLCASSLDLGRNTEAFFGQGTRLTVV.

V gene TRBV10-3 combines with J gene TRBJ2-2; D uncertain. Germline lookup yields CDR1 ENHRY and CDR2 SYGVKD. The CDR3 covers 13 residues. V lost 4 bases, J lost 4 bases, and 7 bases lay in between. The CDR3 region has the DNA TGTGCCATCAGTGCGATCCCCACCGGGGAGCTGTTTTTT. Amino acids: CAISAIPTGELFF.

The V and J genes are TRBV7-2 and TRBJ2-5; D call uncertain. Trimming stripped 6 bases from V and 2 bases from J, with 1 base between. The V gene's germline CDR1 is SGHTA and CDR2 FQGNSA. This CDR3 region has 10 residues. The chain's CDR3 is CASSQETQYF. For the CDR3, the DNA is TGTGCCAGCAGTCAAGAGACCCAGTACTTC. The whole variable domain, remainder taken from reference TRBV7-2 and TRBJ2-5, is GAGVSQSPSNKVTEKGKDVELRCDPISGHTALYWYRQSLGQGLEFLIYFQGNSAPDKSGLPSDRFSAERTGGSVSTLTIQRTQQEDSAVYLCASSQETQYFGPGTRLLVL.

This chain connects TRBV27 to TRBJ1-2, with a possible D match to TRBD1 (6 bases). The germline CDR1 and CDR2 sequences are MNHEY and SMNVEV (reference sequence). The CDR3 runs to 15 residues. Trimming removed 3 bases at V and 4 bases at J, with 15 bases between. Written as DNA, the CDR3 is TGTGCCAGCAGTTTCTTGGCCGTGGGGGCCTATGGCTACACCTTC. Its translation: CASSFLAVGAYGYTF.

The CDR3 is CASSLVGANTEAFF. The CDR3 nucleotides read TGCGCCAGCAGCTTGGTAGGGGCGAACACTGAAGCTTTCTTT. The J gene is TRBJ1-1, the V gene TRBV5-1; D is perhaps TRBD1 (5 bases). CDR3 length: 14 amino acids. Germline V CDR1 and CDR2: SGHRS, YFSETQ. V lost 0 bases to trimming and J lost 1 base, with 7 bases between them.

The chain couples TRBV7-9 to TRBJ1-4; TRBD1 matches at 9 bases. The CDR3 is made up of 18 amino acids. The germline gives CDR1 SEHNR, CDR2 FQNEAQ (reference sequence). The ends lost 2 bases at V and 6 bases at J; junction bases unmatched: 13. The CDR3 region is CASSLRDRDIWRDEKLFF. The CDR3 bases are TGTGCCAGCAGCTTAAGGGACAGGGATATTTGGCGGGATGAAAAACTGTTTTTT.

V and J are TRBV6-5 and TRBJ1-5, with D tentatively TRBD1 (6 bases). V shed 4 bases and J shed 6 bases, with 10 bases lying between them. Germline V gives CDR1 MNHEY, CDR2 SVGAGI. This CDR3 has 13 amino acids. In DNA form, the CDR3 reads TGTGCCAGCAGTTCAGGGGTGGGTCAGCCCCAGCATTTT. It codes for CASSSGVGQPQHF.

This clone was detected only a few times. This CDR3 is CASSQDLATAANTGELFF. In DNA, the CDR3 is TGCGCCAGCAGCCAAGACTTGGCGACAGCGGCGAACACCGGGGAGCTGTTTTTT. The chain combines TRBV4-3 with TRBJ2-2; D possibly matches TRBD1 or TRBD2 (5 bases each). This CDR3 spans 18 amino acids. The V and J ends lost 0 bases and 0 bases respectively, with 14 bases between them. The germline V gene has CDR1 LGHNA and CDR2 YSLEER.

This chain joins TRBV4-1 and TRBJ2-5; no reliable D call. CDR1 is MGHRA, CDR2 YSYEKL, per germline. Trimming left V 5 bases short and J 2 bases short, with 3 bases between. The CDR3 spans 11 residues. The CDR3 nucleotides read TGCGCCAGCAGCGTACAAGAGACCCAGTACTTC. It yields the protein CASSVQETQYF.

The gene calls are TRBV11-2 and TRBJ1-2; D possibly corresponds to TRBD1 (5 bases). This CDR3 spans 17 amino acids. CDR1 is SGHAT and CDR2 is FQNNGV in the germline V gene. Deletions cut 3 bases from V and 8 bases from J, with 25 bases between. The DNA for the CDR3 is TGTGCCAGCAGCTTGAAAACCCCGGGACTCCATCCTCGGGGCTACACCTTC. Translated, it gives CASSLKTPGLHPRGYTF.

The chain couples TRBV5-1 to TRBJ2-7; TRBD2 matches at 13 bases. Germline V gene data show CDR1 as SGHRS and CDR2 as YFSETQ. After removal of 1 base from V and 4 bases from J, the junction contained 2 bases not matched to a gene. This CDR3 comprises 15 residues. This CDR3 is CASSLTSGGGYEQYF. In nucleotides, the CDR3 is TGCGCCAGCAGCTTGACTAGCGGGGGGGGATACGAGCAGTACTTC.

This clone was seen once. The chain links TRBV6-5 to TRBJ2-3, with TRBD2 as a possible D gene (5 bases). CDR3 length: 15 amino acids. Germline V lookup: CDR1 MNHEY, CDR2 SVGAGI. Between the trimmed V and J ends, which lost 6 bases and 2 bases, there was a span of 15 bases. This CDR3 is CASSDGSAHTDTQYF. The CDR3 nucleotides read TGTGCCAGCAGCGATGGGAGCGCCCACACAGATACGCAGTATTTT.